The present TCR beta chain was sequenced within a study of beta chain features in type 1 diabetes. The study, taken as a whole, reports: Patients with type 1 diabetes carried fewer insertions and had more deletions at their VDJ junctions.

In germline, CDR1 is SQVTM, CDR2 ANQGSEA. The CDR3 has 14 amino acids. V gave up 4 bases and J gave up 0 bases; unmatched junction bases: 4. This clone was counted only a few times. Its antigen is unidentified. Expressed TCRB transcripts were sequenced because the entire RNA isolate underwent reverse transcription. Naive, central memory and regulatory T cell samples yielded around 3.9 million reads on average. Sequenced by immunoSEQ multiplex PCR; TCRdb stores in-frame clones only, minus some. Among roughly 400,000 clones listed, over 12% were seen once. The TCR originated in a woman under 30 in good health. Sequencing was carried out using naive CD4+ T cells from blood. The chain combines TRBV29-1 with TRBJ2-7; 9 nucleotides line up with TRBD1. CDR3 sequence reads: CSVVGTGISYEQYF. As DNA, the CDR3 is TGCAGCGTTGTGGGGACAGGGATCTCCTACGAGCAGTACTTC.